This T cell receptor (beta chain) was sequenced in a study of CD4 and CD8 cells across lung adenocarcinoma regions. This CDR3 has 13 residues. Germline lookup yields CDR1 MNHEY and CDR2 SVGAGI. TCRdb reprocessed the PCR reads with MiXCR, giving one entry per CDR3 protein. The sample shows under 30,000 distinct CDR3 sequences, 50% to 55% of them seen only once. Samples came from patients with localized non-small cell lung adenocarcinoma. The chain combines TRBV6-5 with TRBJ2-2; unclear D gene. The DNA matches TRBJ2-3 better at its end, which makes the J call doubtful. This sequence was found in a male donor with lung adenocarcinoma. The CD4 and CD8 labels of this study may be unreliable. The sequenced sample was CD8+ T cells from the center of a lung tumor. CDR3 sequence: CASSPQSNDTQYF. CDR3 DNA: TGTGCCAGCAGTCCTCAGAGCAACGATACGCAGTATTTT.